This TCR beta chain was captured in a study of blood T cells in healthy people across ages. Researchers isolated at least 6.5 million PBMCs per sample. Using a J-beta primer mix together with a sample-barcoded 5' primer, a second PCR was run for roughly 6 to 12 cycles. Using its own MiXCR run on the 5' RACE reads, TCRdb lists one record per CDR3 protein. The sample has about 1.7 million distinct CDR3 sequences, 28% seen once. This CDR3 is 12 amino acids long. The germline V gene encodes CDR1 SQVTM and CDR2 ANQGSEA. Notes on this clonotype: Given a much more abundant clone one base away, this may be a read error. As the CDR3 is not closed by the conserved phenylalanine or tryptophan, this likely results from a read error.

The chain employs TRBV29-1 and TRBJ2-4; 11 bases fit TRBD2. The last part of the DNA fits TRBJ2-7 better; the J call may be wrong. The receptor comes from a woman younger than 45 in good health. Sequenced sample: blood. The CDR3 protein is CSVGLAGREQYC. In DNA, the CDR3 is TGCAGCGTTGGACTAGCGGGGCGCGAGCAGTACTGC.